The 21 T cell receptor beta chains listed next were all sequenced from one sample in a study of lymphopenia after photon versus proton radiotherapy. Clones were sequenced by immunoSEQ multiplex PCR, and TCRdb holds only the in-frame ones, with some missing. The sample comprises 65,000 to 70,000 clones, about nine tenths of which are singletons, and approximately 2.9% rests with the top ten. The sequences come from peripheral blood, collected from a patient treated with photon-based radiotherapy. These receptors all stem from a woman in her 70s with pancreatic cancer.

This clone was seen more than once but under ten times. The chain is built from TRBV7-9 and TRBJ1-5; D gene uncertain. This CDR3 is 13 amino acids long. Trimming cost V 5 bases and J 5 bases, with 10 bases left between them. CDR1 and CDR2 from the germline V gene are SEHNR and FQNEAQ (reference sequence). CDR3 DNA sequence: TGTGCCAGCAGCCAAGGCTTCGATCAGCCCCAGCATTTT. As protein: CASSQGFDQPQHF. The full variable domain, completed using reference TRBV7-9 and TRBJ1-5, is DTGVSQNPRHKITKRGQNVTFRCDPISEHNRLYWYRQTLGQGPEFLTYFQNEAQLEKSRLLSDRFSAERPKGSFSTLEIQRTEQGDSAMYLCASSQGFDQPQHFGDGTRLSIL.

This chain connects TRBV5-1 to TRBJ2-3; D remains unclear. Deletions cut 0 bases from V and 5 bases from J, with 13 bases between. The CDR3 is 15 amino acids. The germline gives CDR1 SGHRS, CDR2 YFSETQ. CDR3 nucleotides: TGCGCCAGCAGCTTGGGTGAGGATCTAGGAGATACGCAGTATTTT. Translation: CASSLGEDLGDTQYF.

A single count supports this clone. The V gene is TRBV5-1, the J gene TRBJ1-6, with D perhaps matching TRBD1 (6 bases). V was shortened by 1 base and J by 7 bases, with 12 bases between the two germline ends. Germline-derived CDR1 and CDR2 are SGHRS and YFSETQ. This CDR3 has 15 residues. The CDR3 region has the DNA TGCGCCAGCAGCTTGCAGCAGGGGTCGAATTCACCCCTCCACTTT. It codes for CASSLQQGSNSPLHF.

CDR3 region: CASRPSRQGNYGYTF. The CDR3 nucleotides read TGTGCCAGCAGACCCTCCCGACAGGGCAACTATGGCTACACCTTC. The rearrangement links TRBV6-5 to TRBJ1-2; TRBD1 aligns across 7 bases. Germline V gene sequence: CDR1 MNHEY, CDR2 SVGAGI. The CDR3 covers 15 residues. V trimming: 6 bases; J trimming: 2 bases; junction bases outside the gene matches: 9.

This chain's CDR3 is CSVGGDGGQPQHF. Here the CDR3 DNA reads TGCAGCGTTGGTGGGGACGGTGGACAGCCCCAGCATTTT. V is TRBV29-1 and J is TRBJ1-5; perhaps TRBD1 as D (5 bases). CDR1 and CDR2 (germline): SQVTM, ANQGSEA. The CDR3 runs to 13 residues. V gave up 4 bases and J gave up 7 bases, with 14 bases separating them.

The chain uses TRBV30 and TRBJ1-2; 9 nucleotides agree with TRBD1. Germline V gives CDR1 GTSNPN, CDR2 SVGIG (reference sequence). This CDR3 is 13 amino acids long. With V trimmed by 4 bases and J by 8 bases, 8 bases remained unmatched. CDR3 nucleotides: TGTGCCTGGATCCAACAGGGGGCGCCCGGCTACACCTTC. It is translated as CAWIQQGAPGYTF.

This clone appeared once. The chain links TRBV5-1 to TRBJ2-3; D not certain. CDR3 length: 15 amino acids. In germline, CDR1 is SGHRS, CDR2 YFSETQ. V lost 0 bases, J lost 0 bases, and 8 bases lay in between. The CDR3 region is CASSLEDGSTDTQYF. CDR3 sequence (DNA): TGCGCCAGCAGCTTGGAGGACGGTAGCACAGATACGCAGTATTTT.

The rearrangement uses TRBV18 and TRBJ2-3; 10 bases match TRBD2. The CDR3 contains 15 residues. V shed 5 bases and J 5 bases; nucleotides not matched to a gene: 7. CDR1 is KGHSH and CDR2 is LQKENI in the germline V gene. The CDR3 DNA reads TGTGCCAGCTCAAGGGCTAGCGGGAGAGAAGATACGCAGTATTTT. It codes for CASSRASGREDTQYF.

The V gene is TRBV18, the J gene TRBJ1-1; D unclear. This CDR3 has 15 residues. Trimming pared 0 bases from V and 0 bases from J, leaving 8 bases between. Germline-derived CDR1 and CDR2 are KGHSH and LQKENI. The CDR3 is CASSPPRVMNTEAFF. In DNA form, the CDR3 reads TGTGCCAGCTCACCACCGAGGGTCATGAACACTGAAGCTTTCTTT.

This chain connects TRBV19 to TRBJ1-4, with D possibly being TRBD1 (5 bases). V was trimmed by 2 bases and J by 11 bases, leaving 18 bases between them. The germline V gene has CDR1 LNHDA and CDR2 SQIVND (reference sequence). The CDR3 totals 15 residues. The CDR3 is CASSIPRGDEWKLFF. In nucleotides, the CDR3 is TGTGCCAGTAGTATACCAAGAGGGGATGAGTGGAAACTGTTTTTT.

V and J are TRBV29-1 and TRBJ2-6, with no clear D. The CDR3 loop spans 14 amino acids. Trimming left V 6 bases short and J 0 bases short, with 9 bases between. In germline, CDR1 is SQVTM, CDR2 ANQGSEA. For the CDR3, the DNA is TGCAGCGTCTCTACATCCTCTGGGGCCAACGTCCTGACTTTC. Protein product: CSVSTSSGANVLTF.

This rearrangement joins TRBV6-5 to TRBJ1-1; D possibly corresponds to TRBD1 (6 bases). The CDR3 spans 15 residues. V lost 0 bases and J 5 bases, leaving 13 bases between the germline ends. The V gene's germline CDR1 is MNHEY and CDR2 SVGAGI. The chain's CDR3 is CASSYSSGVKTEAFF. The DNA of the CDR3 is TGTGCCAGCAGTTACTCGTCAGGGGTTAAGACTGAAGCTTTCTTT.

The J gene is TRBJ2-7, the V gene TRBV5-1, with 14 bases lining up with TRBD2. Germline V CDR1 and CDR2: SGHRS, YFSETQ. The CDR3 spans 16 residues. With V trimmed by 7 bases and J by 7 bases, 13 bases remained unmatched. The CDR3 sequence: CASGPPGTSGSGEQYF. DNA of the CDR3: TGCGCCAGCGGCCCGCCCGGGACTAGCGGGAGCGGAGAGCAGTACTTC.

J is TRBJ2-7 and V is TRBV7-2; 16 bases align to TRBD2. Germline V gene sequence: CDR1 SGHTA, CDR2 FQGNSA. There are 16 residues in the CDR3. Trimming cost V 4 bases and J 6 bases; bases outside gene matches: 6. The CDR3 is CASSSTGLAGGIEQYF. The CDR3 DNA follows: TGTGCCAGCAGCTCCACGGGACTAGCGGGAGGGATCGAGCAGTACTTC. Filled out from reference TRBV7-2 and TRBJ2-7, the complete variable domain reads GAGVSQSPSNKVTEKGKDVELRCDPISGHTALYWYRQSLGQGLEFLIYFQGNSAPDKSGLPSDRFSAERTGGSVSTLTIQRTQQEDSAVYLCASSSTGLAGGIEQYFGPGTRLTVT.

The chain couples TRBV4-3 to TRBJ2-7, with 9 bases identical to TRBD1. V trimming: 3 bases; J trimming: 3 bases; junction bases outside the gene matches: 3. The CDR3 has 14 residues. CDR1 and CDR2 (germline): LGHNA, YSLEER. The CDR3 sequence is CASSHGQGSYEQYF. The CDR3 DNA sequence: TGCGCCAGCAGCCATGGACAGGGGAGCTACGAGCAGTACTTC.

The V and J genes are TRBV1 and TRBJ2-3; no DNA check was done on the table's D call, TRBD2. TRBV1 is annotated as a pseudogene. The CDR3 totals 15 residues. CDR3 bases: TGCACCAGCAGCCAGACTAGCGAGCGCACAGATACGCAGTATTTT. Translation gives CTSSQTSERTDTQYF.

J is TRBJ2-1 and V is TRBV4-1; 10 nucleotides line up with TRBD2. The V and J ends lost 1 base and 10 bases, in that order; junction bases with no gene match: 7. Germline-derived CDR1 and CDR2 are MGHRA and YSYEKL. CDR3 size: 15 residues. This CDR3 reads CASSQGLAGAREQFF. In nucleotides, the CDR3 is TGCGCCAGCAGCCAAGGGCTAGCGGGAGCAAGGGAGCAGTTCTTC.

CDR3 nucleotides: TGTGCCAGCAGCTTAGGGGGACTAGCGGGTAGGATTCGCACCGGGGAGCTGTTTTTT. This gives the protein CASSLGGLAGRIRTGELFF. The chain links TRBV7-2 to TRBJ2-2; TRBD2 agrees at 12 bases. The CDR3 sequence is 19 residues long. Trimming took 1 base from V and 4 from J; bases not matched to a gene: 10. Germline CDR1 SGHTA, CDR2 FQGNSA.

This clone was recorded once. DNA for the CDR3: TGTGCCATCAGTGTACAGCGGGGGAAAGGCTCTGGGGCCAACGTCCTGACTTTC. It encodes CAISVQRGKGSGANVLTF. The rearrangement links TRBV10-3 to TRBJ2-6; TRBD2 matches at 8 bases. From germline, CDR1 is ENHRY and CDR2 SYGVKD. Trimming took 4 bases from V and 0 from J; bases not matched to a gene: 8. This CDR3 has 18 amino acids.

The CDR3 protein is CASRRGETQYF. The CDR3 DNA sequence: TGTGCCAGCAGACGGGGGGAGACCCAGTACTTC. This chain uses TRBV28 with TRBJ2-5, with D maybe TRBD2 (6 bases). Germline values: CDR1 MDHEN, CDR2 SYDVKM. V gave up 6 bases and J gave up 5 bases, with 7 bases separating them. CDR3 length: 11 amino acids. The full variable domain, its missing parts supplied by reference TRBV28 and TRBJ2-5, is DVKVTQSSRYLVKRTGEKVFLECVQDMDHENMFWYRQDPGLGLRLIYFSYDVKMKEKGDIPEGYSVSREKKERFSLILESASTNQTSMYLCASRRGETQYFGPGTRLLVL.

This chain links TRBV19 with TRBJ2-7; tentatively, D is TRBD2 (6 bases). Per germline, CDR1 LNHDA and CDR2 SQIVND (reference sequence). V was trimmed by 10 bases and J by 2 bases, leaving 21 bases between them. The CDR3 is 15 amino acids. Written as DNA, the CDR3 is TGTGCCACCAAAGGGGCGCGGGAATCAGCCTACGAGCAGTACTTC. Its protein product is CATKGARESAYEQYF.